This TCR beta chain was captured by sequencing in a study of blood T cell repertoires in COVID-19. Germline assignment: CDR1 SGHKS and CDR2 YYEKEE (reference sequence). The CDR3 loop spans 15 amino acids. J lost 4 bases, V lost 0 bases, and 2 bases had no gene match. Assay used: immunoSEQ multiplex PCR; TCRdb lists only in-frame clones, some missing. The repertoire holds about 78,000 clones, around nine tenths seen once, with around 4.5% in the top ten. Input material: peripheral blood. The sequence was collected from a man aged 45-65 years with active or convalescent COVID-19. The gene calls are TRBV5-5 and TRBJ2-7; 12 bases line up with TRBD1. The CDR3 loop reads CASSLGDRGLYEQYF. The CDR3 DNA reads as TGTGCCAGCAGCTTGGGGGACAGGGGGCTGTACGAGCAGTACTTC. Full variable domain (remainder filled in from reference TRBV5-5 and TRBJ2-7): DAGVTQSPTHLIKTRGQQVTLRCSPISGHKSVSWYQQVLGQGPQFIFQYYEKEERGRGNFPDRFSARQFPNYSSELNVNALLLGDSALYLCASSLGDRGLYEQYFGPGTRLTVT.